This T cell receptor (beta chain) was documented in a study of blood T cell repertoires in COVID-19. Turning to the study itself: The United States, Italy and Spain supplied acute and convalescent COVID-19 samples. T cells, B-cell-depleted T cells, or PBMCs provided the cDNA or gDNA that served as material.

Method: immunoSEQ multiplex PCR; TCRdb's copy keeps in-frame clones and lacks some. The table lists 95,000 to 110,000 clones, 87% of them singletons, with approximately 3% in the top ten. The sample consisted of peripheral blood. The source is a man over 45 in a cohort sampled during active COVID-19.

CDR3 nucleotides: TGTGCCACCTCCTCCCCCAAGGGAGGCGGAAATCAGCCCCAGCATTTT. Its protein is CATSSPKGGGNQPQHF. The chain recombines TRBV6-6 with TRBJ1-5; no clear D. This CDR3 has 16 amino acids. Germline loops: CDR1 MNHNY, CDR2 SVGAGI (reference sequence). V shed 10 bases and J shed 4 bases, with 23 bases lying between them.